One TCR beta chain is described in this entry. No antigen is known for it. Assay: immunoSEQ multiplex PCR; the TCRdb copy retains only in-frame clones and omits some. The data contain approximately 62,000 clones, approximately 84% of them singletons. The CDR3 contains 14 residues. V was pared by 8 bases and J by 2 bases, with 9 bases of the junction left unmatched. Germline loops: CDR1 MNHEY, CDR2 SVGAGI. These data originate in a study of lymphopenia after photon versus proton radiotherapy. Study-level findings and limits: Oligoclonal CD8+ Temra expansion after nadir drove photon patients' diversity drop. Better survival with proton therapy was suggested as possible, not demonstrated. Relative stability marked proton patients; photon patients lost diversity and naive cells.

Here the sequenced sample was peripheral blood, taken from a patient treated with proton-based radiotherapy. The TCR comes from a man aged 55 to 70 with pancreatic cancer. V gene TRBV6-5 combines with J gene TRBJ2-7, with 7 nucleotides matching TRBD1. CDR3 amino acids: CASGQTGTPYEQYF. In DNA form, the CDR3 reads TGTGCCAGCGGACAGACAGGGACCCCCTACGAGCAGTACTTC.